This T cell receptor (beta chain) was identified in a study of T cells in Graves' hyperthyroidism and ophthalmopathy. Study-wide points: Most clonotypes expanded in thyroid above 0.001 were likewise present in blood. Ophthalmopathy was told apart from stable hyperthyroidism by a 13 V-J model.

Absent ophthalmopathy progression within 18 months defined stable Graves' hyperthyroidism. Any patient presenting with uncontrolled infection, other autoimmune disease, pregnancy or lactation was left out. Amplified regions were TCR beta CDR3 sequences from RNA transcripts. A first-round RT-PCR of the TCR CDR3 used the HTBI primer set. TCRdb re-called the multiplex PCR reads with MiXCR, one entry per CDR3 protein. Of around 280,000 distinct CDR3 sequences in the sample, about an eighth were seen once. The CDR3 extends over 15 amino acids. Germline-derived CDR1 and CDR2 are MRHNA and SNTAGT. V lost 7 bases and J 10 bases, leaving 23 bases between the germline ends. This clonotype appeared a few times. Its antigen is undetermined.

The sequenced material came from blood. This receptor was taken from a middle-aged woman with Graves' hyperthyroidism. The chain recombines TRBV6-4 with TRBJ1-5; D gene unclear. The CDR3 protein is CASTPRRPGWAPQHF. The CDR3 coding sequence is TGTGCCAGCACCCCGAGGAGGCCTGGTTGGGCCCCCCAGCATTTT.